This TCR beta chain is drawn from a study of siplizumab effects on memory and regulatory T cells. General observations from the study: The apparent diversity of naive T cells exceeded that of memory cells, and naive T cells seemed to make a major contribution to the alloresponse. Of the alloreactive clones, only a minor fraction mapped to unstimulated subsets. An assignable naive or memory phenotype was lacking in roughly 80-97% of proliferating CD4+ or CD8+ clones.

TCRdb keeps only in-frame clones here, not all; method: immunoSEQ multiplex PCR. The sample lists roughly 11,000 clones, approximately 50% occurring once. Concerning this clone itself: What it binds is unknown.

Cells from the mixed lymphocyte reaction underwent coculture for under seven days at 37 degrees C. The clonotype comes from a human donor in good health; the cells came from an allogeneic mixed lymphocyte reaction. Some clones in this sample may be carry-over from other donors' samples. Input material: CFSE-low (dividing) CD8+ T cells sorted from an allogeneic mixed lymphocyte reaction.

This CDR3 is CASTRSWIDEQFF. The DNA for the CDR3 is TGTGCCAGCACGCGGAGCTGGATCGATGAGCAGTTCTTC. V gene TRBV6-5 combines with J gene TRBJ2-1; no reliable D call. V lost 7 bases and J lost 8, with 15 bases in between. Germline V gene sequence: CDR1 MNHEY, CDR2 SVGAGI. This CDR3 comprises 13 residues.